Presented here are 23 T cell receptor beta chains from one specimen sequenced in a study of Ad26.COV2.S vaccination and SARS-CoV-2 variants. The sample's treatment: around 19 received Ad26.COV2.S at low or high dose, single or two shots; about five received placebo; per-sample allocation not given. Sampling was done on day 63 after the first vaccine or placebo injection. Method: immunoSEQ multiplex PCR; TCRdb's copy keeps in-frame clones and lacks some. The table has approximately 300,000 clones, 70% to 90% seen once; the top ten hold 1.5% to 2.5%. Here the sequenced sample was peripheral blood, taken in a trial of Ad26.COV2.S vaccine versus placebo. These receptors originate from a person between 18 and 65 years old who received the Ad26.COV2.S COVID-19 vaccine or a placebo.

The chain is built from TRBV9 and TRBJ2-3, with D possibly being TRBD2 (5 bases). Trimming removed 4 bases from V and 2 bases from J, with 8 bases in between. The CDR3 runs to 13 residues. CDR1 is SGDLS and CDR2 is YYNGEE in the germline V gene. CDR3 loop: CASSPRDTDTQYF. The CDR3 region has the DNA TGTGCCAGCAGCCCCCGGGACACAGATACGCAGTATTTT. Using reference TRBV9 and TRBJ2-3 for the parts outside the CDR3, the full variable domain is DSGVTQTPKHLITATGQRVTLRCSPRSGDLSVYWYQQSLDQGLQFLIQYYNGEERAKGNILERFSAQQFPDLHSELNLSSLELGDSALYFCASSPRDTDTQYFGPGTRLTVL.

The chain recombines TRBV27 with TRBJ2-2; no definite D call. The CDR3 is 14 residues long. V lost 5 bases and J 5 bases, leaving 12 bases between the germline ends. CDR1 and CDR2 (germline): MNHEY, SMNVEV (reference sequence). For the CDR3, the DNA is TGTGCCAGCAGTCTCCTTGGACGGACCGGGGAGCTGTTTTTT. It encodes CASSLLGRTGELFF.

CDR3 sequence reads: CAWKQSGNTIYF. CDR3 DNA sequence: TGTGCCTGGAAGCAATCTGGAAACACCATATATTTT. The J gene is TRBJ1-3, the V gene TRBV30; D uncertain. Trimming took off 4 bases at V and 1 base at J, with 5 bases between the two ends. The CDR3 spans 12 residues. Germline lookup yields CDR1 GTSNPN and CDR2 SVGIG (reference sequence).

The V gene is TRBV6-2 or TRBV6-3, the J gene TRBJ1-1; 7 bases map to TRBD1. The CDR3 is 16 residues long. Germline CDR1 is MNHEY and CDR2 is SVGEGT. V shed 3 bases and J 5 bases; nucleotides not matched to a gene: 12. The CDR3 sequence is CASSYSGQVYGTEAFF. Here the CDR3 DNA reads TGTGCCAGCAGTTATTCAGGACAGGTGTATGGAACTGAAGCTTTCTTT.

The chain carries TRBV6-2 or TRBV6-3 and TRBJ2-3; the D gene is possibly TRBD2 (7 bases). The CDR3 consists of 14 residues. Per the germline V gene, CDR1 is MNHEY and CDR2 is SVGEGT. V was clipped by 2 bases and J by 2 bases, with 8 bases between them. CDR3 loop: CASSYGGATDTQYF. The CDR3 bases are TGTGCCAGCAGTTACGGGGGGGCCACAGATACGCAGTATTTT.

This chain links TRBV5-6 with TRBJ1-2, with D tentatively TRBD1 (6 bases). Germline V gives CDR1 SGHDT, CDR2 YYEEEE. CDR3 size: 15 residues. V was trimmed by 6 bases and J by 8 bases, leaving 23 bases between them. CDR3 nucleotide sequence: TGTGCCAGCACTGAGTCGGGGGGCTCTGGTCGCGGCTACACCTTC. As protein: CASTESGGSGRGYTF.

The chain joins TRBV11-2 to TRBJ2-5; 9 nucleotides align to TRBD1. The J segment lost 5 bases and the V segment lost 3 bases, leaving 10 bases of the junction unmatched. Germline V lookup: CDR1 SGHAT, CDR2 FQNNGV. The CDR3 extends over 16 amino acids. As DNA, the CDR3 is TGTGCCAGCAGCTTGGCCGGGACAGGGCGAAGGGAGACCCAGTACTTC. It yields the protein CASSLAGTGRRETQYF.

The V gene is TRBV7-3, the J gene TRBJ2-5; possibly TRBD2 for D (5 bases). The germline V gene encodes CDR1 SGHTA and CDR2 FQGTGA. Trimming cost V 5 bases and J 5 bases, with 12 bases left between them. The CDR3 has 13 amino acids. CDR3 DNA: TGTGCCAGCAGCCCTACTAGGCGGGAGACCCAGTACTTC. This codes for CASSPTRRETQYF.

This clone was counted only a few times. CDR3 loop: CASSIRVGMSNQPQHF. Here the CDR3 DNA reads TGTGCCAGTAGTATCAGGGTAGGCATGAGCAATCAGCCCCAGCATTTT. This chain connects TRBV19 to TRBJ1-5; D perhaps matches TRBD1 (5 bases). Germline loops: CDR1 LNHDA, CDR2 SQIVND (reference sequence). V gave up 3 bases and J gave up 1 base, with 13 bases separating them. The CDR3 length is 16 residues.

V gene TRBV5-8 combines with J gene TRBJ2-1; D unclear. CDR1 is SGHTS and CDR2 is YDEGEE in the germline V gene. This CDR3 comprises 16 residues. V lost 3 bases, J lost 5 bases, and 18 bases lay in between. CDR3 in amino acids: CASSSLFGDGNNEQFF. The DNA of the CDR3 is TGTGCCAGCAGCTCCCTTTTTGGGGATGGGAACAATGAGCAGTTCTTC.

The V and J genes are TRBV7-2 and TRBJ1-2; D perhaps matches TRBD1 (6 bases). Germline CDR1 reads SGHTA; CDR2 reads FQGNSA. This CDR3 comprises 16 residues. V lost 2 bases to trimming and J lost 0 bases, with 13 bases between them. CDR3 sequence (DNA): TGTGCCAGCAGCTTATCCGGGGGGGCGGCTAACTATGGCTACACCTTC. Protein sequence: CASSLSGGAANYGYTF.

This chain links TRBV7-2 with TRBJ2-7, with TRBD2 matching over 9 bases. The V gene's germline CDR1 is SGHTA and CDR2 FQGNSA. The CDR3 covers 15 residues. V gave up 5 bases and J gave up 0 bases; unmatched junction bases: 5. The chain's CDR3 is CASSRRGGSSYEQYF. The DNA for the CDR3 is TGTGCCAGCAGCCGGCGGGGGGGGAGCTCCTACGAGCAGTACTTC.

The J gene is TRBJ1-5, the V gene TRBV6-2 or TRBV6-3, with D possibly matching TRBD1 (5 bases). V shed 2 bases and J shed 1 base, with 9 bases lying between them. The CDR3 has 15 amino acids. Germline V lookup: CDR1 MNHEY, CDR2 SVGEGT. CDR3 in amino acids: CASSYGQGSNQPQHF. In DNA, the CDR3 is TGTGCCAGCAGTTACGGGCAGGGAAGCAATCAGCCCCAGCATTTT.

The chain has TRBV18 and TRBJ1-4; D perhaps matches TRBD1 (6 bases). CDR1 is KGHSH and CDR2 is LQKENI in the germline V gene. CDR3 size: 13 residues. Trimming shortened V by 8 bases and J by 8 bases, and 15 bases separated the two germline ends. The CDR3 reads CASSQGSGEKLFF. CDR3 nucleotides: TGTGCCAGCAGCCAGGGGTCAGGAGAAAAACTGTTTTTT.

This rearrangement joins TRBV5-8 to TRBJ2-2; 9 bases are a match to TRBD1. Germline V lookup: CDR1 SGHTS, CDR2 YDEGEE. CDR3 length: 20 residues. After removal of 6 bases from V and 7 bases from J, the junction contained 25 bases not matched to a gene. The CDR3 sequence is CASNNPSGQGPMTLDGELFF. The CDR3 coding sequence is TGTGCCAGCAACAATCCCTCGGGACAGGGCCCTATGACCCTAGACGGGGAGCTGTTTTTT.

V and J are TRBV11-3 and TRBJ2-7; a weak D match, TRBD1 (6 bases). The ends were cut back, 5 bases at V and 4 bases at J, with 15 bases in the middle. CDR1 and CDR2 (germline): SGHNT, YENEEA. The CDR3 runs to 14 residues. The CDR3: CASSRQGQGYEQYF. CDR3 DNA: TGTGCCAGCAGCCGCCAGGGTCAGGGGTACGAGCAGTACTTC.

The chain is built from TRBV7-9 and TRBJ1-3; no firm D call. Trimming removed 4 bases from V and 6 bases from J, with 10 bases in between. The CDR3 is made up of 13 amino acids. The germline V gene has CDR1 SEHNR and CDR2 FQNEAQ (reference sequence). The CDR3 sequence is CASSSPGINTIYF. The CDR3 DNA is TGTGCCAGCAGCTCCCCGGGTATAAACACCATATATTTT.

V and J are TRBV5-1 and TRBJ1-1, with D perhaps TRBD1 (5 bases). The CDR3 length is 16 residues. V was clipped by 5 bases and J by 5 bases, with 22 bases between them. The germline gives CDR1 SGHRS, CDR2 YFSETQ. CDR3 DNA: TGCGCCAGCAGATGGGGTAGGGGCGGAACTCTTACTGAAGCTTTCTTT. Translation: CASRWGRGGTLTEAFF.

J is TRBJ1-1 and V is TRBV5-4; D gene unclear. CDR3 size: 13 residues. V gave up 3 bases and J gave up 2 bases, with 8 bases separating them. CDR1 is SGHNT and CDR2 is YYREEE in the germline V gene (reference sequence). CDR3 residues: CASSSTINTEAFF. The CDR3 nucleotides are TGTGCCAGCAGCTCCACCATCAACACTGAAGCTTTCTTT.

The J gene is TRBJ1-6, the V gene TRBV9; tentative D call: TRBD1 (6 bases). V was shortened by 5 bases and J by 5 bases, with 8 bases between the two germline ends. In germline, CDR1 is SGDLS, CDR2 YYNGEE. CDR3 length equals 13 residues. The CDR3: CASRQGDNSPLHF. DNA for the CDR3: TGTGCCAGCAGACAGGGAGATAATTCACCCCTCCACTTT. The full variable domain, completed using reference TRBV9 and TRBJ1-6, is DSGVTQTPKHLITATGQRVTLRCSPRSGDLSVYWYQQSLDQGLQFLIQYYNGEERAKGNILERFSAQQFPDLHSELNLSSLELGDSALYFCASRQGDNSPLHFGNGTRLTVT.

The V gene is TRBV18, the J gene TRBJ2-3; D possibly matches TRBD1 or TRBD2 (6 bases each). Trimming took off 2 bases at V and 6 bases at J, with 9 bases between the two ends. The germline V gene encodes CDR1 KGHSH and CDR2 LQKENI. The CDR3 sequence is 13 residues long. The CDR3, as DNA: TGTGCCAGCTCACCAAAGGGGGGCGATACGCAGTATTTT. Its protein is CASSPKGGDTQYF.

V is TRBV5-1 and J is TRBJ1-4, with TRBD1 matching 9 bases. This CDR3 is 15 amino acids long. Per the germline V gene, CDR1 is SGHRS and CDR2 is YFSETQ. J gave up 8 bases and V 1 base, and 6 bases lay outside the gene matches. The CDR3 DNA is TGCGCCAGCAGCTTGACCGGGACAGGGATAGAAAAACTGTTTTTT. It encodes CASSLTGTGIEKLFF. Together with reference TRBV5-1 and TRBJ1-4, the CDR3 gives the full variable domain: KAGVTQTPRYLIKTRGQQVTLSCSPISGHRSVSWYQQTPGQGLQFLFEYFSETQRNKGNFPGRFSGRQFSNSRSEMNVSTLELGDSALYLCASSLTGTGIEKLFFGSGTQLSVL.

The chain is built from TRBV6-2 or TRBV6-3 and TRBJ2-1; 8 positions agree with TRBD2. The germline V gene encodes CDR1 MNHEY and CDR2 SVGEGT. The CDR3 has 15 residues. J gave up 4 bases and V 2 bases, and 4 bases lay outside the gene matches. In DNA form, the CDR3 reads TGTGCCAGCAGTTACGAGCGGGGGCCGTACAATGAGCAGTTCTTC. Translated: CASSYERGPYNEQFF.